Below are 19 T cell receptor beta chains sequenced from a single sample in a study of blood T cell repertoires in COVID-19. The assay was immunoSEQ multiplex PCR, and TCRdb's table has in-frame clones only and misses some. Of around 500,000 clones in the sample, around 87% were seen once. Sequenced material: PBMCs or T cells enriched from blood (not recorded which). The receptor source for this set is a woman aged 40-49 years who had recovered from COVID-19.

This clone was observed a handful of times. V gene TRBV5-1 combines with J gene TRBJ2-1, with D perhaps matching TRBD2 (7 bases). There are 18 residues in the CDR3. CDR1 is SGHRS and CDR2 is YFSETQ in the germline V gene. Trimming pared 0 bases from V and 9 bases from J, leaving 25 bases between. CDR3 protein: CASSLGRGGLTPSPEQFF. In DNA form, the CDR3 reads TGCGCCAGCAGCTTGGGTAGGGGGGGCCTTACCCCTTCTCCTGAGCAGTTCTTC. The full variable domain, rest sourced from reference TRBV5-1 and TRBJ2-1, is KAGVTQTPRYLIKTRGQQVTLSCSPISGHRSVSWYQQTPGQGLQFLFEYFSETQRNKGNFPGRFSGRQFSNSRSEMNVSTLELGDSALYLCASSLGRGGLTPSPEQFFGPGTRLTVL.

The CDR3 reads CASSQEKLAGADNEQFF. CDR3 DNA sequence: TGCGCCAGCAGCCAAGAAAAACTAGCGGGAGCTGACAATGAGCAGTTCTTC. This sequence joins TRBV4-1 and TRBJ2-1; 11 bases align to TRBD2. V shed 0 bases and J 5 bases; nucleotides not matched to a gene: 6. Germline assignment: CDR1 MGHRA and CDR2 YSYEKL. The CDR3 sequence is 17 residues long.

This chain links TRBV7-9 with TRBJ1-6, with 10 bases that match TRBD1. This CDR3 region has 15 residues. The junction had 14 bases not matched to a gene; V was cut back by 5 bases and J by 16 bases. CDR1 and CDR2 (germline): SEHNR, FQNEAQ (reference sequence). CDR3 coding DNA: TGTGCCAGCAGCGGACCGGGACAGGGGCGGGCAAAGCTCCACTTT. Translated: CASSGPGQGRAKLHF.

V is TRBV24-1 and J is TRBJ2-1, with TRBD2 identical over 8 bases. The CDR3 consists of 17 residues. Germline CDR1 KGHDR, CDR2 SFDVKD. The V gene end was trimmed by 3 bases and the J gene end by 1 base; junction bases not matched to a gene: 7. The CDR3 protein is CATSDPLAGRSYNEQFF. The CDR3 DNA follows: TGTGCCACCAGTGATCCATTAGCGGGAAGGTCCTACAATGAGCAGTTCTTC.

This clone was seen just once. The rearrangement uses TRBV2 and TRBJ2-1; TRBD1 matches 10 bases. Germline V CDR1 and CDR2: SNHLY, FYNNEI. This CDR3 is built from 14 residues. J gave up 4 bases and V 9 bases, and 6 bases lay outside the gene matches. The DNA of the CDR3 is TGTGCCAGTGCTCCGGGACAGGGGTACAATGAGCAGTTCTTC. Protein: CASAPGQGYNEQFF. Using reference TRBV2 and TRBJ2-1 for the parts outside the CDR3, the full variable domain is EPEVTQTPSHQVTQMGQEVILRCVPISNHLYFYWYRQILGQKVEFLVSFYNNEISEKSEIFDDQFSVERPDGSNFTLKIRSTKLEDSAMYFCASAPGQGYNEQFFGPGTRLTVL.

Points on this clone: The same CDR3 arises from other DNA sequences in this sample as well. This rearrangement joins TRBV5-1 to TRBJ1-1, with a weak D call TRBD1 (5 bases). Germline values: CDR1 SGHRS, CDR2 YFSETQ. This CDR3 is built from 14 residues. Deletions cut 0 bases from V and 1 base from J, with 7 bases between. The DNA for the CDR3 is TGCGCCAGCAGCTTGGGACAGACGAACACTGAAGCTTTCTTT. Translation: CASSLGQTNTEAFF.

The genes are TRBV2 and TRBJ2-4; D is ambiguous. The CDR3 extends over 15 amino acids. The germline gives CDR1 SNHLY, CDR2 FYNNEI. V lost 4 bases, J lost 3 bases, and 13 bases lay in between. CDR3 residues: CASSGSHSIKNIQYF. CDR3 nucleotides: TGTGCCAGCAGTGGAAGCCACTCTATCAAAAACATTCAGTACTTC.

The CDR3 is CASSWTGRNYGYTF. The CDR3 region has the DNA TGTGCCAGCAGTTGGACAGGGCGCAACTATGGCTACACCTTC. V gene TRBV28 combines with J gene TRBJ1-2; 8 bases line up with TRBD1. The CDR3 loop spans 14 amino acids. V trimming: 4 bases; J trimming: 2 bases; junction bases outside the gene matches: 3. Germline lookup yields CDR1 MDHEN and CDR2 SYDVKM.

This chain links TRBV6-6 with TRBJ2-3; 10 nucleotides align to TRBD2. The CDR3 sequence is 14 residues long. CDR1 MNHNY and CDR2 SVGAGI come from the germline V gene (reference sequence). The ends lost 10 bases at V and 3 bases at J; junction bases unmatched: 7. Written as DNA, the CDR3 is TGTGCCACAAAGCGGGAGGGCCGTACAGATACGCAGTATTTT. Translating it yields CATKREGRTDTQYF.

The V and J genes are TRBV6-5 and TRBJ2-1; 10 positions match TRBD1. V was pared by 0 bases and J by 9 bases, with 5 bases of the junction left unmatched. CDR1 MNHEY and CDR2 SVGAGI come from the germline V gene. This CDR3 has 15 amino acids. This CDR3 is CASSYSGTGVLEQFF. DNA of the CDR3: TGTGCCAGCAGTTACTCAGGGACAGGGGTTCTTGAGCAGTTCTTC.

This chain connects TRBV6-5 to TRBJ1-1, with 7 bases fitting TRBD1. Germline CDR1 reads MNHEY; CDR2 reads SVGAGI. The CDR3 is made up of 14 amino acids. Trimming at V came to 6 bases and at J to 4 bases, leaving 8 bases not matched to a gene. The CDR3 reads CASSLSTGATEAFF. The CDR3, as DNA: TGTGCCAGCAGCCTAAGTACAGGGGCCACTGAAGCTTTCTTT.

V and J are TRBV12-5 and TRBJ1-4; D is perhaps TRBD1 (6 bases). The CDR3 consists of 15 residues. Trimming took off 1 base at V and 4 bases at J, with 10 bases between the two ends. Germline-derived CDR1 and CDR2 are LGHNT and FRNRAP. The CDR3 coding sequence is TGTGCTAGTGGTTTGGGGACAGTGATTAATGAAAAACTGTTTTTT. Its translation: CASGLGTVINEKLFF.

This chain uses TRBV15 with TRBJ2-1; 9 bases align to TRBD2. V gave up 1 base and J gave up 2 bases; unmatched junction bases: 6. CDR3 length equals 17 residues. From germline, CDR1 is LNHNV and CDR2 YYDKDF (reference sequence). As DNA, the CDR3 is TGTGCCACCAGCAGAGGTAGAGGGACTAGCCCCTACAATGAGCAGTTCTTC. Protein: CATSRGRGTSPYNEQFF. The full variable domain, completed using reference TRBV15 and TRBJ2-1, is DAMVIQNPRYQVTQFGKPVTLSCSQTLNHNVMYWYQQKSSQAPKLLFHYYDKDFNNEADTPDNFQSRRPNTSFCFLDIRSPGLGDTAMYLCATSRGRGTSPYNEQFFGPGTRLTVL.

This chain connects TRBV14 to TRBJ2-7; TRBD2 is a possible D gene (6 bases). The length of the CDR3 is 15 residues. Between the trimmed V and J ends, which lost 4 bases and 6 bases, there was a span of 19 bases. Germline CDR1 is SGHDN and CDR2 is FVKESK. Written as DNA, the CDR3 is TGTGCCAGCAGCCGGGCCCCCCGCGGGGTCGGCGAGCAGTACTTC. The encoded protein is CASSRAPRGVGEQYF.

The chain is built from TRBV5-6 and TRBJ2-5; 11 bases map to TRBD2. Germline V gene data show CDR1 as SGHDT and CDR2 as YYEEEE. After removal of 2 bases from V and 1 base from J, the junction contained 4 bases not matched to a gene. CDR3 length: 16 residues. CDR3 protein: CASSFSGRALQETQYF. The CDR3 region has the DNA TGTGCCAGCAGCTTTAGCGGGAGGGCCCTCCAAGAGACCCAGTACTTC. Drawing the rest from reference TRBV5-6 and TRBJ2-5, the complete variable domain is DAGVTQSPTHLIKTRGQQVTLRCSPKSGHDTVSWYQQALGQGPQFIFQYYEEEERQRGNFPDRFSGHQFPNYSSELNVNALLLGDSALYLCASSFSGRALQETQYFGPGTRLLVL.

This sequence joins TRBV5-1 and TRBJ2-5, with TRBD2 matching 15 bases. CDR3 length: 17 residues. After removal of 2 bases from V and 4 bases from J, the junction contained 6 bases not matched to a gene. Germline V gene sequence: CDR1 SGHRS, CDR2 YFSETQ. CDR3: CASSFGLAGGPRETQYF. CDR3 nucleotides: TGCGCCAGCAGCTTCGGACTAGCGGGAGGGCCGCGAGAGACCCAGTACTTC.

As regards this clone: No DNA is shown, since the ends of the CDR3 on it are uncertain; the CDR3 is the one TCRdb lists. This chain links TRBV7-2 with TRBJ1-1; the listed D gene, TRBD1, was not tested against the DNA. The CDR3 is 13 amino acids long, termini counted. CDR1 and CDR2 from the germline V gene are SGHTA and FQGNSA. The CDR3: CASSLAWGGGSFF.

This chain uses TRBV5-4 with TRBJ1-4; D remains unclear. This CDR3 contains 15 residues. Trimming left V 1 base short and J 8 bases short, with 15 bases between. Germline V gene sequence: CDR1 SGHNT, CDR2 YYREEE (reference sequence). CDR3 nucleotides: TGTGCCAGCAGCTTGCGAAGTGACAATATAGAAAAACTGTTTTTT. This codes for CASSLRSDNIEKLFF.

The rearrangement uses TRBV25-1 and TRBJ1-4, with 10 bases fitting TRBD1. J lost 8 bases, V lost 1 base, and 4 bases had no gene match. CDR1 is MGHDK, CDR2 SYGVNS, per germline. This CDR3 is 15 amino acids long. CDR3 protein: CASSELGTGVEKLFF. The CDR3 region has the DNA TGTGCCAGCAGTGAATTAGGGACAGGGGTAGAAAAACTGTTTTTT.